A single sample gave rise to the 24 T cell receptor beta chains below, sequenced in a study of control samples from healthy donors and cancer patients. Clones were sequenced by immunoSEQ multiplex PCR, and TCRdb holds only the in-frame ones, with some missing. The data hold 88,000 or so clones, with about 94% observed a single time. Sequences were obtained from blood. These receptors originate from a woman aged 18-35 years in good health.

V is TRBV6-6 and J is TRBJ1-5; no clear D gene. Between the trimmed V and J ends, which lost 3 bases and 2 bases, there was a span of 8 bases. The length of the CDR3 is 14 residues. Looked up from germline, CDR1 is MNHNY and CDR2 is SVGAGI (reference sequence). DNA of the CDR3: TGTGCCAGCAGTTATTCTGACGGCAATCAGCCCCAGCATTTT. Translated, it gives CASSYSDGNQPQHF.

The rearrangement joins TRBV6-4 to TRBJ1-2; D is uncertain. Trimming removed 9 bases at V and 1 base at J, with 9 bases between. CDR1 and CDR2 from the germline V gene are MRHNA and SNTAGT. The CDR3 runs 12 residues. The CDR3 region is CASSDGNYGYTF. The CDR3 bases are TGTGCCAGTTCGGACGGTAACTATGGCTACACCTTC.

The chain recombines TRBV6-6 with TRBJ1-3; the D is unclear. This CDR3 has 16 residues. Per germline, CDR1 MNHNY and CDR2 SVGAGI (reference sequence). V was clipped by 0 bases and J by 6 bases, with 15 bases between them. DNA for the CDR3: TGTGCCAGCAGTTACTCCGAATCCCTAATGGAAAACACCATATATTTT. Protein sequence: CASSYSESLMENTIYF.

The CDR3: CASSYEGAGELFF. The CDR3, as DNA: TGTGCCAGCTCGTATGAGGGGGCCGGGGAGCTGTTTTTT. The V and J genes are TRBV6-5 and TRBJ2-2; perhaps TRBD1 as D (6 bases). Germline V gives CDR1 MNHEY, CDR2 SVGAGI. CDR3 length: 13 residues. The V gene lost 8 bases and the J gene lost 6 bases, with 13 bases spanning the gap.

The chain carries TRBV7-3 and TRBJ2-7; TRBD2 is a possible D gene (5 bases). V was shortened by 2 bases and J by 0 bases, with 8 bases between the two germline ends. The CDR3 is 14 amino acids. Germline CDR1 reads SGHTA; CDR2 reads FQGTGA. The DNA of the CDR3 is TGTGCCAGCAGCTTATTGGGGAGCTCCTACGAGCAGTACTTC. It yields the protein CASSLLGSSYEQYF.

The V and J genes are TRBV9 and TRBJ2-2; D remains ambiguous. V was pared by 1 base and J by 3 bases, with 1 base between. CDR1 and CDR2 (germline): SGDLS, YYNGEE. This CDR3 is 12 amino acids long. CDR3 region: CASSVYTGELFF. In DNA, the CDR3 is TGTGCCAGCAGCGTATACACCGGGGAGCTGTTTTTT.

The CDR3: CASSLGLGFVEQFF. The CDR3 nucleotides read TGTGCCAGCAGCTTGGGACTTGGGTTCGTTGAGCAGTTCTTC. J is TRBJ2-1 and V is TRBV5-5; D gene ambiguous. CDR3 length: 14 residues. Germline CDR1 is SGHKS and CDR2 is YYEKEE (reference sequence). Trimming took 0 bases from V and 9 from J, leaving 13 bases between them. Filled out from reference TRBV5-5 and TRBJ2-1, the complete variable domain reads DAGVTQSPTHLIKTRGQQVTLRCSPISGHKSVSWYQQVLGQGPQFIFQYYEKEERGRGNFPDRFSARQFPNYSSELNVNALLLGDSALYLCASSLGLGFVEQFFGPGTRLTVL.

The chain links TRBV19 to TRBJ2-1, with TRBD2 identical over 7 bases. Trimming removed 5 bases from V and 3 bases from J; junction bases left unmatched: 7. Per the germline V gene, CDR1 is LNHDA and CDR2 is SQIVND (reference sequence). This CDR3 is built from 15 residues. In DNA, the CDR3 is TGTGCCAGTAGTCCCCAGCGGGGCCTCTACAATGAGCAGTTCTTC. It yields the protein CASSPQRGLYNEQFF. The whole variable domain, filled in from reference TRBV19 and TRBJ2-1, reads DGGITQSPKYLFRKEGQNVTLSCEQNLNHDAMYWYRQDPGQGLRLIYYSQIVNDFQKGDIAEGYSVSREKKESFPLTVTSAQKNPTAFYLCASSPQRGLYNEQFFGPGTRLTVL.

The chain couples TRBV4-3 to TRBJ2-7; D is perhaps TRBD1 or TRBD2 (6 bases each). Trimming took 6 bases from V and 6 from J, leaving 21 bases between them. The CDR3 consists of 15 residues. Germline V lookup: CDR1 LGHNA, CDR2 YSLEER. In DNA form, the CDR3 reads TGCGCCAGCAGAGAATCGGGCGGGACATTCCGCGAGCAGTACTTC. This translates into CASRESGGTFREQYF.

The sample holds a few counts of this clone. The J gene is TRBJ2-3, the V gene TRBV4-3; 10 bases fit TRBD2. V was clipped by 0 bases and J by 2 bases; unmatched bases: 8. In germline, CDR1 is LGHNA, CDR2 YSLEER. CDR3 length: 18 amino acids. CDR3 loop: CASSQDLGSGGNTDTQYF. The CDR3 nucleotides read TGCGCCAGCAGCCAAGACTTGGGTAGCGGGGGGAACACAGATACGCAGTATTTT.

This clone occurred once. The junction departs from germline at one end; a sequencing error may be responsible. The rearrangement joins TRBV28 to TRBJ2-7; D gene uncertain. The germline gives CDR1 MDHEN, CDR2 SYDVKM. The CDR3 has 13 residues. The CDR3 sequence is CASRSAGSSEQYF. CDR3 DNA sequence: TGTGCCAGCCGGTCGGCAGGCTCCTCCGAGCAGTACTTC.

The count of this clone is one. This sequence joins TRBV6-5 and TRBJ1-2; possible D gene TRBD1, 5 bases. Deletions cut 7 bases from V and 1 base from J, with 10 bases between. CDR3 size: 13 residues. Per the germline V gene, CDR1 is MNHEY and CDR2 is SVGAGI. CDR3 sequence: CASIGALNYGYTF. CDR3 bases: TGTGCCAGCATAGGGGCGCTTAACTATGGCTACACCTTC.

The chain has TRBV7-5 and TRBJ2-1. TRBV7-5 is noted as a pseudogene. The CDR3 contains 13 residues. CDR3 sequence reads: CARSLASRDEQFF. CDR3 DNA: TGTGCCAGAAGCTTGGCTAGCAGGGATGAGCAGTTCTTC.

The chain joins TRBV6-2 or TRBV6-3 to TRBJ2-2; 7 bases fit TRBD2. The CDR3 is made up of 15 amino acids. The ends lost 5 bases at V and 2 bases at J; junction bases unmatched: 5. Germline CDR1 is MNHEY and CDR2 is SVGEGT. The CDR3 is CASSVRGDNTGELFF. Written as DNA, the CDR3 is TGTGCCAGCAGTGTTCGGGGGGACAACACCGGGGAGCTGTTTTTT.

J is TRBJ2-1 and V is TRBV29-1; 11 bases align to TRBD2. The CDR3 is made up of 15 amino acids. Trimming removed 3 bases from V and 6 bases from J; junction bases left unmatched: 7. The V gene's germline CDR1 is SQVTM and CDR2 ANQGSEA. DNA of the CDR3: TGCAGCGTTGACAGCCTAGCGGGAGGAGGCAATGAGCAGTTCTTC. Its protein product is CSVDSLAGGGNEQFF.

CDR3 coding DNA: TGTGCCAGCAGCTTAGCGGGACTAGCGGGAGGGCGGGAGCAGTTCTTC. Its translation: CASSLAGLAGGREQFF. This chain joins TRBV7-2 and TRBJ2-1, with 16 bases identical to TRBD2. J lost 10 bases, V lost 0 bases, and 3 bases had no gene match. The CDR3 covers 16 residues. Germline V CDR1 and CDR2: SGHTA, FQGNSA.

As concerns this clone: The sample has other DNA sequences that encode this CDR3 too. CDR3 residues: CASRRTGGYEQYF. The CDR3 nucleotides are TGTGCCAGCAGACGGACAGGGGGCTACGAGCAGTACTTC. The chain carries TRBV28 and TRBJ2-7; 10 nucleotides agree with TRBD1. V gave up 6 bases and J gave up 3 bases; unmatched junction bases: 2. The CDR3 is 13 amino acids. Germline CDR1 reads MDHEN; CDR2 reads SYDVKM.

This clone was seen just once. The chain is built from TRBV3-1 (or the pseudogene TRBV3-2) and TRBJ2-7; TRBD1 aligns across 11 bases. The V gene's germline CDR1 is LGHDT and CDR2 YNNKEL (reference sequence). V gave up 4 bases and J gave up 3 bases; unmatched junction bases: 2. This CDR3 has 14 amino acids. The CDR3 nucleotides read TGTGCCAGCAGCCCGGGACAGGGGGTCTACGAGCAGTACTTC. It yields the protein CASSPGQGVYEQYF.

The V call is TRBV27, the J call TRBJ2-1; no reliable D call. Deletions cut 7 bases from V and 7 bases from J, with 8 bases between. Germline CDR1 is MNHEY and CDR2 is SMNVEV (reference sequence). The CDR3 has 11 amino acids. CDR3 in amino acids: CASTLMNEQFF. The CDR3 region has the DNA TGTGCCAGCACCTTGATGAATGAGCAGTTCTTC.

The V call is TRBV28, the J call TRBJ1-1; D remains ambiguous. Germline CDR1 is MDHEN and CDR2 is SYDVKM. V lost 1 base to trimming and J lost 3 bases, with 9 bases between them. The CDR3 is 14 amino acids. The CDR3 loop reads CASSLSRHDTEAFF. The CDR3 DNA sequence: TGTGCCAGCAGTTTATCCCGACACGACACTGAAGCTTTCTTT.

This clone was seen just once. The chain links TRBV7-3 to TRBJ2-1; TRBD2 matches at 11 bases. J was trimmed by 0 bases and V by 3 bases; bases with no gene match: 4. There are 17 residues in the CDR3. Germline CDR1 and CDR2: SGHTA and FQGTGA. CDR3 residues: CASSFLTSGSSYNEQFF. DNA for the CDR3: TGTGCCAGCAGCTTCTTAACTAGCGGGAGCTCCTACAATGAGCAGTTCTTC.

This chain uses TRBV2 with TRBJ2-7; maybe TRBD2 (6 bases). CDR3 length equals 14 residues. V was trimmed by 2 bases and J by 5 bases, leaving 13 bases between them. Germline assignment: CDR1 SNHLY and CDR2 FYNNEI. The CDR3 DNA follows: TGTGCCAGCAGTGAACTAGTGCGCGGGGACGAGCAGTACTTC. Protein product: CASSELVRGDEQYF.

The genes are TRBV29-1 and TRBJ2-7; 8 bases line up with TRBD1. CDR1 and CDR2 from the germline V gene are SQVTM and ANQGSEA. This CDR3 comprises 13 residues. J gave up 4 bases and V 2 bases, and 4 bases lay outside the gene matches. The CDR3 bases are TGCAGCGTTGAAAGTGACAGGGGTTACGAGCAGTACTTC. This codes for CSVESDRGYEQYF.

The chain is built from TRBV7-3 and TRBJ2-3, with a tentative D call TRBD1 (7 bases). Trimming cost V 5 bases and J 4 bases, with 22 bases left between them. The germline V gene has CDR1 SGHTA and CDR2 FQGTGA. The length of the CDR3 is 17 residues. CDR3 amino acids: CASSPLPLEGAPDTQYF. The CDR3 DNA follows: TGTGCCAGCAGCCCCCTACCCCTGGAGGGGGCACCAGATACGCAGTATTTT.